These 5 T cell receptor beta chains came from one sample sequenced in a study of blood T cells in healthy people across ages. Primers used in a second PCR of roughly 6 to 12 cycles were a sample-barcoded 5' primer and a J-beta primer mix. TCRdb redid the calling of the 5' RACE reads with MiXCR, one entry per CDR3 protein. The sample gives some 670,000 distinct CDR3 sequences, approximately 52% of which show up once; around an eighth is in the top ten. Sequenced input: blood. The receptor source for this set is an elderly woman in good health.

This clonotype was seen many times. CDR3 coding DNA: TGTGCCAGCAGCTTAGGCTCTACCGGGACAGACTACAATGAGCAGTTCTTC. Protein sequence: CASSLGSTGTDYNEQFF. The rearrangement uses TRBV7-9 and TRBJ2-1, with 7 bases that match TRBD1. The CDR3 loop spans 17 amino acids. The germline V gene has CDR1 SEHNR and CDR2 FQNEAQ (reference sequence). With V trimmed by 1 base and J by 3 bases, 9 bases remained unmatched.

The J gene is TRBJ2-5, the V gene TRBV5-1; the D gene is possibly TRBD2 (6 bases). The V and J ends lost 2 bases and 0 bases respectively, with 11 bases between them. Germline V gives CDR1 SGHRS, CDR2 YFSETQ. The CDR3 sequence is 15 residues long. This CDR3 is CASSLRGRYQETQYF. In DNA form, the CDR3 reads TGCGCCAGCAGCTTACGAGGGAGGTACCAAGAGACCCAGTACTTC.

This clonotype was detected many times. This chain connects TRBV5-1 to TRBJ2-1; 7 nucleotides line up with TRBD1. J lost 2 bases, V lost 2 bases, and 7 bases had no gene match. Germline V gene lookup returns CDR1 SGHRS and CDR2 YFSETQ. The CDR3 is made up of 16 amino acids. CDR3 protein: CASSFQGVGAYNEQFF. CDR3 in DNA: TGCGCCAGCAGCTTCCAGGGGGTCGGGGCCTACAATGAGCAGTTCTTC.

The chain joins TRBV5-1 to TRBJ2-2, with TRBD2 identical over 7 bases. The CDR3 has 14 amino acids. Germline V lookup: CDR1 SGHRS, CDR2 YFSETQ. Trimming cost V 1 base and J 10 bases; bases outside gene matches: 7. This CDR3 reads CASSLTGGGEELFF. The CDR3 coding sequence is TGCGCCAGCAGCTTGACGGGGGGTGGCGAGGAGCTGTTTTTT.

This chain joins TRBV12-3 or TRBV12-4 and TRBJ2-7, with 9 nucleotides matching TRBD2. The J call could be wrong; TRBJ2-4 is a better fit for the DNA end. The CDR3 extends over 17 amino acids. CDR3 nucleotides: TGTGCCAGCAGTTCCCACGGGTTAGCGGGAGTAGGAAACATTCAGTACTTC. Translating it yields CASSSHGLAGVGNIQYF.